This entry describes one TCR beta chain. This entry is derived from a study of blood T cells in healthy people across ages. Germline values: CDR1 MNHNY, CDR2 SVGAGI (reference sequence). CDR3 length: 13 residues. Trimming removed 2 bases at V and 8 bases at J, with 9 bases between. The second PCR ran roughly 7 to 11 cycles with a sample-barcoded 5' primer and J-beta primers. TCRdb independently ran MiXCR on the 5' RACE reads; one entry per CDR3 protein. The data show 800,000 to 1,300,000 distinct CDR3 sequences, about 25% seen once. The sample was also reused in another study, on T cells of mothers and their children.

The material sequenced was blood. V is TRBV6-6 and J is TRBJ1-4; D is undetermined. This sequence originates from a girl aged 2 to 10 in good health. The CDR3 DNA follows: TGTGCCAGCAGTTACCAAGGAAGAGAAAAACTGTTTTTT. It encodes CASSYQGREKLFF.